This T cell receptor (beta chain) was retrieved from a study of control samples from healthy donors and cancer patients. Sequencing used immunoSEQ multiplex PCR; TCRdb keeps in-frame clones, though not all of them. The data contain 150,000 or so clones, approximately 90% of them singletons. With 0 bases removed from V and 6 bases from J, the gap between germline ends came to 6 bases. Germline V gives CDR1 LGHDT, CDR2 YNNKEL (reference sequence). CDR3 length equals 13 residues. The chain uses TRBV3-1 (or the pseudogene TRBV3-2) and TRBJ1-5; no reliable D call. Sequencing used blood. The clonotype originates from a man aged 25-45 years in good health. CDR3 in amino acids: CASSQEVGQPQHF. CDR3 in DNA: TGTGCCAGCAGCCAAGAGGTGGGTCAGCCCCAGCATTTT.